This TCR beta chain was recorded in a study of T-cell memory formation after mild COVID-19. At the level of the study: Largely, the TCR clusters proved donor specific.

The study's findings and limits: Some responding clones appeared in pre-infection memory, suggesting cross-reactive memory joined. Clones that got smaller from day 15 to 85 had even CD4/CD8, while clones growing later tipped toward CD4+.

This clonotype was counted many times. Antigen: not known. Using constant-segment primers, 5'RACE produced TCR alpha and TCR beta cDNA libraries carrying sample barcodes and UMIs. TCRdb redid the calling of the 5' RACE reads with MiXCR, one entry per CDR3 protein. The table lists about 90,000 distinct CDR3 sequences, less than 15% of them singletons. This receptor was taken from a man younger than 35 who had mild COVID-19 (a few samples of this study predate the infection). Cell type and time point are not known. Sequencing used PBMCs or a T cell subset sorted from them (not recorded which).

CDR3 nucleotide sequence: TGCGCCAGCAGCCGAGGGGGGCCAGATACGCAGTATTTT. Amino acids: CASSRGGPDTQYF. V usage is TRBV4-1 and J usage is TRBJ2-3, with D perhaps matching TRBD1 or TRBD2 (6 bases each). V lost 4 bases, J lost 4 bases, and 9 bases lay in between. Germline V gives CDR1 MGHRA, CDR2 YSYEKL. The CDR3 totals 13 residues.